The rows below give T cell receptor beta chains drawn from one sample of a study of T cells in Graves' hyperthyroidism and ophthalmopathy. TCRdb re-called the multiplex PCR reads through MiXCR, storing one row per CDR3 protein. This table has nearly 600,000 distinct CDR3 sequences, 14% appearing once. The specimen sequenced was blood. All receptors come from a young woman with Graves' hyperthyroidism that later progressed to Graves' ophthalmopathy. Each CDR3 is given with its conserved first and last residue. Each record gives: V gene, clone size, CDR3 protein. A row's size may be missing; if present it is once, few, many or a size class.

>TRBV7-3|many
CASGKTGGTDTQYF
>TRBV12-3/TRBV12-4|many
CASSFWASGRRVNYNEQFF
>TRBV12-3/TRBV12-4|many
CASSARQESSGRNTQYF
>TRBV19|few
CASSLQVYQETQYF
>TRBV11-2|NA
CASSLGDRGDGYTF
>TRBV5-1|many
CASSKGLSIQADTQYF
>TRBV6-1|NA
CASRTPGQSYEQYF
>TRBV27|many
CASSFYGGLRTQYF
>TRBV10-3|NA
CAISAGPPSGGFSSYNEQFF
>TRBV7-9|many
CASSLTSGIGEQFF
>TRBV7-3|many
CASSLEGTAKFF
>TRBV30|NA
CAWSVSLHRVTQYF
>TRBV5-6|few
CASSSKGALAGGDTQYF
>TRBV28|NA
CASSTGQGLGTEAFF
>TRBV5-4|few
CASATPLAENNEQFF
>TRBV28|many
CASSPGSVPYEQYF
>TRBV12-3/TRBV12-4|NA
CASSFMTGTGAFF
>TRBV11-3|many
CASSSIQTSGRPGGELFF
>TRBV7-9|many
CASSSNRDSTSTDTQYF
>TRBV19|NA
CASTGIYNSPLHF
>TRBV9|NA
CASSASGTGIYTEAFF
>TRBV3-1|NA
CASSQKGRLIFF
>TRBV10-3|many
CAISGSTVIGTQYF